This T cell receptor beta chain emerged from a study of blood T cells in healthy people across ages (dated by TCRdb to between 2014 and 2017). Concerning the study at large: In model experiments, roughly one uniquely barcoded TCR beta cDNA molecule per two T cells was captured by template switching. The donors were split into four age groups: young (average roughly 15 years), middle-aged (about 40), aged (roughly 68) and long-lived (82). Age-related changes in TCR beta repertoire diversity were measured in the study by deep sequencing normalized with unique cDNA molecular identifiers. To avoid experimental bias, donors of different ages were randomly spread across the sequencing lanes. Using the same blood draw, the study looked at two additional independent replicas of 1 million unique cDNA reads for two donors, one aged 18 to 30 and the other aged 80 or older. Points the paper makes about the study in general: Because the CMV infection status of the donors was unknown, age-related changes in expanded clonotypes may potentially have been confounded. There was a strong correlation between observed TCR beta diversity and the percentage of naive T cells measured by flow cytometry. Compared with the aged group, more naive CD4+ T cells, fewer expanded clones and increased TCR diversity were shown by the long-lived group, suggesting age selection. Because profiling used bulk unsorted PBMCs, naive and antigen-experienced compartments could not be compared conclusively. Estimates of total diversity based on one million sequenced T cells were considered lower bounds and underestimates. Observed TCR beta diversity per million T cells fell roughly linearly with age, and a significant reduction was already apparent by age approximately 40.

In regard to this clonotype: Its antigen remains unidentified. Base qualities are not at hand, and no much larger clone is one base apart.

Systemically healthy Caucasian individuals from Russia, 35 to 40 in total and aged about 6 to 95 years, were included as donors. Each donor gave 8 to 10 milliliters of peripheral blood, drawn into EDTA-treated Vacutainer tubes. PBMCs were isolated by Ficoll-Paque density-gradient centrifugation, with at least 6 million obtained per sample. Total RNA, at least 5 micrograms per sample, was extracted from PBMCs with Trizol reagent. For every donor, an aliquot of PBMCs went through flow cytometry to measure the percentages of naive CD45RAhigh/CD27high T cells. Looking up the germline V gene yields CDR1 SGHTA and CDR2 FQGNSA. Relative to germline, V is missing 5 bases and J is missing 6 bases, with 9 bases of the junction outside any gene match. Taken from cysteine to phenylalanine, the CDR3 has 14 residues. The entry retains the CDR3 DNA only, 42 bases that are in frame from base 1. Libraries were made using 5' RACE. The second PCR ran for roughly 7 to 11 cycles and used a J-beta primer mix along with a sample-barcoded 5' primer. A unique molecular identifier was introduced onto each TCR beta cDNA molecule by a template-switch 5' adaptor carrying 12 random nucleotides. Each sample yielded at least 2.5 million CDR3-containing paired-end reads. All of the RNA was converted into first-strand cDNA using the Mint cDNA synthesis kit, with a TRBC-specific oligonucleotide serving as the primer. Following uracil-DNA glycosylase treatment, all cDNA underwent a first 18-cycle PCR with the universal primers M1SS and BC2_uni_R. Per the original workflow: For normalization, 1 million high-quality reads, each with a distinct molecular identifier, were randomly selected from each sample. Instead of being binned into consensus sequences, reads with shared molecular identifiers were discarded. CDR3 identification, clonotype clustering and error correction used MiTCR with a Q25 quality threshold and the strictest error-elimination algorithm. A nonparametric unseen species model with Euler transformation was used to estimate lower-bound total TCR beta diversity. Starting from the raw public reads, TCRdb applied fastp trimming at Q25, assembled clones with MiXCR and retained in-frame beta chains. Here each entry gathers all rows of one CDR3 protein and keeps the most common genes and DNA. TCRdb, not the authors, supplied the V and J calls. The sample table contains 1.5 million to 2 million distinct CDR3 sequences; only one count was recorded for about two fifths of them. The top ten clonotypes cover roughly 23% of the sample.

The chain is made from TRBV7-2 and TRBJ1-2; the junction holds 7 bases that match TRBD1. Sequencing used blood. The TCR sequence derives from a human donor in good health. The CDR3 corresponds to CASSLYSTGNGYTF. In nucleotides, the sequence is TGTGCCAGCAGCCTATATTCGACAGGGAATGGCTACACCTTC.